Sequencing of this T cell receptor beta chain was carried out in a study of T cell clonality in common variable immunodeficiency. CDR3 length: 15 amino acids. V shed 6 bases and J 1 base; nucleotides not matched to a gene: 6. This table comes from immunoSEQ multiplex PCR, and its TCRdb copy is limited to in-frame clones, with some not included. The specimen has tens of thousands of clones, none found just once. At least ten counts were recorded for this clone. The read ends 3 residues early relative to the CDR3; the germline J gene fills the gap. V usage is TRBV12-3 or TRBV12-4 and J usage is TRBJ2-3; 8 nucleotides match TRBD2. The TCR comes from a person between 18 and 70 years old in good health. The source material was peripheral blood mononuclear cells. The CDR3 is CASSSSAGGTDTQYF. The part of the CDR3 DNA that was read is TGTGCCAGCAGCTCTTCAGCGGGGGGCACAGATACG.